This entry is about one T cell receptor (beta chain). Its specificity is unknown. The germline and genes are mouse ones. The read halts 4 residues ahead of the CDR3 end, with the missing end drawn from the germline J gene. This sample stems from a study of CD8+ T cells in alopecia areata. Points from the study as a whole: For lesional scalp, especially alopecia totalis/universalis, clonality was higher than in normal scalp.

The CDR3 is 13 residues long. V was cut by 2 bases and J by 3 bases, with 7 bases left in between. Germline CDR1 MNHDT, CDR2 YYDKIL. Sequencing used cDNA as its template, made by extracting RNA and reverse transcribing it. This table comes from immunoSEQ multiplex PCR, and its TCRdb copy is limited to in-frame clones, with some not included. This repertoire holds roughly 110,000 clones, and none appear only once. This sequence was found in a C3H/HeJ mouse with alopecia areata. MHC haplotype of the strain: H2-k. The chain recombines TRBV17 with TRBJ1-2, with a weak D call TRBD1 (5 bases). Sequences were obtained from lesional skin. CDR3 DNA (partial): TGTGCTAGCAGTAGATTCAGGGACTCC. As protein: CASSRFRDS. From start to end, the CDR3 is CASSRFRDSDYTF.